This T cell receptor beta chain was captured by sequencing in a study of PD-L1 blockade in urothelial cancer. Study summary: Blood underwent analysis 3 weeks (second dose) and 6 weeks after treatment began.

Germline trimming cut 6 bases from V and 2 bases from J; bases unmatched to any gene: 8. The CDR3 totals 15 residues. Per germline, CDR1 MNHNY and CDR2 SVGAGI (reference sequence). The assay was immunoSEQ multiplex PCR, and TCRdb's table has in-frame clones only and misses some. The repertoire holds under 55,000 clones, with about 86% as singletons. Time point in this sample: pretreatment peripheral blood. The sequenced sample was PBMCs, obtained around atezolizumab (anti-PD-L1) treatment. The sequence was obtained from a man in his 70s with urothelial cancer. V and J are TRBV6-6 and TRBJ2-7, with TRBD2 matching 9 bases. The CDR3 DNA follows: TGTGCCAGCAGCCCCCGGGCGGGAGGGACCTACGAGCAGTACTTC. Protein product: CASSPRAGGTYEQYF.